Below are 15 T cell receptor beta chains sequenced from a single sample in a study of T cells in Graves' hyperthyroidism and ophthalmopathy. TCR beta CDR3 regions were amplified from RNA transcripts. In the first-round RT-PCR of the TCR CDR3, the HTBI primer set was used. Via MiXCR, TCRdb re-called the multiplex PCR reads, giving one row per CDR3 protein. The sample includes 250,000 to 300,000 distinct CDR3 sequences, around 15% seen only once; the top ten take 30%. The sample taken for sequencing was blood. Source of these receptors: a woman aged 45-65 years with Graves' hyperthyroidism that later progressed to Graves' ophthalmopathy.

This clonotype was detected only a few times. The rearrangement joins TRBV12-3 or TRBV12-4 to TRBJ1-6; D remains unclear. With 1 base removed from V and 14 bases from J, the gap between germline ends came to 3 bases. This CDR3 is 10 amino acids long. The CDR3 DNA follows: TGTGCCAGCAGTTTAGGGACCCTCCACTTT. Residues: CASSLGTLHF.

About this clonotype: Since a much larger clone is just one base distant, this may be a read error. V is TRBV20-1 and J is TRBJ2-3, with a weak D call TRBD2 (5 bases). Germline CDR1 is DFQATT and CDR2 is SNEGSKA (reference sequence). V was clipped by 4 bases and J by 0 bases, with 17 bases between them. This CDR3 is 16 amino acids long. CDR3 region: CSAKKLPEGSTDTQYF. CDR3 nucleotide sequence: TGCAGTGCTAAAAAACTGCCAGAGGGTAGCACAGATACGCAGTATTTT.

This chain uses TRBV9 with TRBJ2-2; perhaps TRBD2 as D (6 bases). This CDR3 is 14 amino acids long. The V end was cut by 4 bases, the J end by 8 bases, with 15 bases between. Per the germline V gene, CDR1 is SGDLS and CDR2 is YYNGEE. CDR3 sequence: CASSSWVEGGELFF. The CDR3 DNA follows: TGTGCCAGCAGCTCTTGGGTGGAGGGAGGGGAGCTGTTTTTT.

This clonotype was observed a few times. The rearrangement links TRBV12-3 or TRBV12-4 to TRBJ1-5; D gene uncertain. Trimming shortened V by 2 bases and J by 3 bases, and 8 bases separated the two germline ends. The CDR3 contains 14 residues. The CDR3 DNA reads TGTGCCAGCAGTTTAACGGGGAACAATCAGCCCCAGCATTTT. Its protein product is CASSLTGNNQPQHF.

This clonotype was detected many times. The chain carries TRBV20-1 and TRBJ2-7, with 9 bases lining up with TRBD1. Germline assignment: CDR1 DFQATT and CDR2 SNEGSKA (reference sequence). With V trimmed by 3 bases and J by 7 bases, 13 bases remained unmatched. The CDR3 loop spans 15 amino acids. The CDR3 DNA is TGCAGTGCTAGGCCCCCGGGACAGGGTGTGGGTGAGCAGTACTTC. Protein: CSARPPGQGVGEQYF.

This clonotype was picked up many times. V usage is TRBV7-8 and J usage is TRBJ2-7; D is unresolved. This CDR3 contains 13 residues. V was cut by 5 bases and J by 5 bases, with 13 bases left in between. Per the germline V gene, CDR1 is SGHVS and CDR2 is FQNEAQ. As DNA, the CDR3 is TGTGCCAGCAGCCTCCCCCGCCCCCACGAGCAGTACTTC. Its protein is CASSLPRPHEQYF. Complete variable domain (other parts from reference TRBV7-8 and TRBJ2-7): GAGVSQSPRYKVAKRGQDVALRCDPISGHVSLFWYQQALGQGPEFLTYFQNEAQLDKSGLPSDRFFAERPEGSVSTLKIQRTQQEDSAVYLCASSLPRPHEQYFGPGTRLTVT.

This clonotype was seen ten or more times. As DNA, the CDR3 is TGCAGTGCTAGCCCCGGACTAGCGGGAGGTCATACGCAGTATTTT. Protein product: CSASPGLAGGHTQYF. The genes are TRBV20-1 and TRBJ2-3; 14 bases agree with TRBD2. Germline CDR1 DFQATT, CDR2 SNEGSKA (reference sequence). The ends lost 3 bases at V and 7 bases at J; junction bases unmatched: 6. The CDR3 totals 15 residues.

The genes are TRBV19 and TRBJ2-4; the match to TRBD2 covers 13 bases. In germline, CDR1 is LNHDA, CDR2 SQIVND (reference sequence). The ends lost 6 bases at V and 5 bases at J; junction bases unmatched: 1. This CDR3 contains 14 residues. In DNA, the CDR3 is TGTGCCAGTAGGGGACTAGCGGGGCAAAACATTCAGTACTTC. Translation: CASRGLAGQNIQYF.

In its sample, this clonotype was seen many times. The V gene is TRBV11-2, the J gene TRBJ1-4; D is unresolved. Germline CDR1 is SGHAT and CDR2 is FQNNGV. Trimming stripped 5 bases from V and 7 bases from J, with 14 bases between. The CDR3 length is 14 residues. CDR3 DNA sequence: TGTGCCAGCAGCACAGTATTAGTTGGTGAAAAACTGTTTTTT. It encodes CASSTVLVGEKLFF.

In its sample, this clonotype was seen many times. The rearrangement uses TRBV5-1 and TRBJ2-7; 11 nucleotides line up with TRBD2. CDR3 length equals 17 residues. Germline lookup yields CDR1 SGHRS and CDR2 YFSETQ. Trimming took 0 bases from V and 3 from J; bases not matched to a gene: 8. Written as DNA, the CDR3 is TGCGCCAGCAGCTTGGGGGGACTAGCGGAGGGACGCTACGAGCAGTACTTC. Translated, it gives CASSLGGLAEGRYEQYF.

There are many counts of this clonotype. The rearrangement links TRBV4-1 to TRBJ2-5; D is undetermined. V was shortened by 4 bases and J by 5 bases, with 11 bases between the two germline ends. This CDR3 is built from 13 residues. Per germline, CDR1 MGHRA and CDR2 YSYEKL. The CDR3 region has the DNA TGCGCCAGCAGCCTAACGTTTGGGGAGACCCAGTACTTC. This sequence encodes CASSLTFGETQYF.

For this clonotype: A read error may account for a junction end that differs from germline. The rearrangement links TRBV7-9 to TRBJ2-7; 8 nucleotides agree with TRBD1. The CDR3 sequence is 15 residues long. Germline CDR1 is SEHNR and CDR2 is FQNEAQ (reference sequence). CDR3 DNA: TGTGTCAGCAGCTTAGCGCCCCAGGGGGCCGGAGAGCAGTACTTC. It yields the protein CVSSLAPQGAGEQYF.

This clonotype was recorded a few times. V gene TRBV27 combines with J gene TRBJ2-2, with 8 nucleotides matching TRBD1. Germline loops: CDR1 MNHEY, CDR2 SMNVEV (reference sequence). The CDR3 is 17 residues long. J lost 4 bases, V lost 0 bases, and 7 bases had no gene match. CDR3 residues: CASSLSSRQGTTGELFF. The CDR3 coding sequence is TGTGCCAGCAGTTTATCGAGCCGACAGGGGACCACCGGGGAGCTGTTTTTT.

The gene calls are TRBV29-1 and TRBJ2-3, with TRBD2 as a possible D gene (5 bases). CDR3 length equals 13 residues. V shed 4 bases and J shed 4 bases, with 12 bases lying between them. Germline-derived CDR1 and CDR2 are SQVTM and ANQGSEA. This CDR3 reads CSVVEGSADTQYF. In DNA, the CDR3 is TGCAGCGTTGTAGAAGGGAGTGCAGATACGCAGTATTTT.

The rearrangement uses TRBV4-2 and TRBJ2-1, with 7 bases fitting TRBD2. The CDR3 loop spans 14 amino acids. CDR1 LGHNA and CDR2 YNFKEQ come from the germline V gene. V trimming: 3 bases; J trimming: 8 bases; junction bases outside the gene matches: 7. The DNA for the CDR3 is TGTGCCAGCAGCCAGGCGACTAGCTGGGATGAGCAGTTCTTC. Protein: CASSQATSWDEQFF.